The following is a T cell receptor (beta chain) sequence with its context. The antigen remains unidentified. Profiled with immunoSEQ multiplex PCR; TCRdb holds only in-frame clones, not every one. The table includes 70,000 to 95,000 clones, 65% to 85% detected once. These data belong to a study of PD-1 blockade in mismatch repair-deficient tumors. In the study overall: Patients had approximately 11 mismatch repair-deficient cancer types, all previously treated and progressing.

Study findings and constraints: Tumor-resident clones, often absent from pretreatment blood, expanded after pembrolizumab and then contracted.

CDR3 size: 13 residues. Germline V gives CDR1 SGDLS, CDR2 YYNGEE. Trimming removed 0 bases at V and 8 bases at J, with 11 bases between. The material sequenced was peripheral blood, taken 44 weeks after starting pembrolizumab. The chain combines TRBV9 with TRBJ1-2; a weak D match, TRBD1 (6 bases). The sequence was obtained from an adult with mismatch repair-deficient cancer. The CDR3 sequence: CASSVVEGGGYTF. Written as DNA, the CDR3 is TGTGCCAGCAGCGTAGTTGAAGGGGGAGGCTACACCTTC.